This T cell receptor beta chain is drawn from a study of CXCR3-negative and CXCR3-positive naive CD8 T cells. Study-wide results and caveats: Both naive subsets carried similar amounts of surface CD5, so TCR strength was inferred from TRB CDR3 properties.

The CDR3 has 15 residues. CDR1 is DFQATT, CDR2 SNEGSKA, per germline (reference sequence). The TRB libraries of cDNA were built by UMI-labeled 5' RACE. TCRdb re-called the 5' RACE reads and catalogs CDR3 proteins one per entry, DNA excluded. The sample's table shows 50,000 to 75,000 distinct CDR3 sequences. A note on this clonotype: The antigen remains undetermined.

Naive CD8+ T cells carried a CD45RO-CCR7+CD27+CD95- phenotype. Sequencing used naive CXCR3- CD8+ T cells from blood. The sample's subset: CD45RO-CCR7+CD27+CD95- naive CD8+ T cells lacking CXCR3 (TNR3-). The receptor comes from a human donor in good health. Some clones in this sample may be carry-over from other donors' samples. The V gene is TRBV20-1, the J gene TRBJ2-7; TCRdb returns TRBD1, unconfirmable since there is no DNA. The CDR3 spells CSARNRDTHSYEQYF.